These 15 T cell receptor beta chains share one sample of origin, sequenced in a study of OX40 agonist ivuxolimab in advanced cancers. TCRdb keeps only in-frame clones here, not all; method: immunoSEQ multiplex PCR. The sample contains 65,000 to 85,000 clones, approximately 80% of which appear only once. Here the sequenced sample was CD4+ or CD8+ T cells sorted from blood, taken in a trial of the OX40 agonist ivuxolimab. These receptors were obtained from an adult with an advanced solid tumor such as melanoma, head and neck, liver or kidney cancer.

The chain uses TRBV2 and TRBJ2-5; the D gene is possibly TRBD2 (7 bases). CDR3 size: 15 residues. Between the trimmed V and J ends, which lost 0 bases and 5 bases, there was a span of 13 bases. Germline V gene data show CDR1 as SNHLY and CDR2 as FYNNEI. The DNA of the CDR3 is TGTGCCAGCAGTGAAGCTGGCAGGGGAGGGGAGACCCAGTACTTC. As protein: CASSEAGRGGETQYF.

The CDR3 spells CASSQEPGQPSYEQYF. DNA for the CDR3: TGCGCCAGCAGCCAAGAACCGGGACAGCCCTCCTACGAGCAGTACTTC. The genes are TRBV4-1 and TRBJ2-7; 7 nucleotides line up with TRBD1. This CDR3 region has 16 residues. V gave up 0 bases and J gave up 0 bases; unmatched junction bases: 5. Germline V gives CDR1 MGHRA, CDR2 YSYEKL.

This clone was recorded once. This chain connects TRBV7-9 to TRBJ2-1; a possible D gene is TRBD2 (6 bases). The germline V gene encodes CDR1 SEHNR and CDR2 FQNEAQ (reference sequence). The ends were cut back, 2 bases at V and 8 bases at J, with 16 bases in the middle. This CDR3 is 15 amino acids long. CDR3: CASSLRVTGVDEQFF. In DNA, the CDR3 is TGTGCCAGCAGCTTAAGAGTGACGGGAGTCGATGAGCAGTTCTTC.

This chain uses TRBV4-2 with TRBJ1-1, with D unresolved. The CDR3 has 17 amino acids. Germline lookup yields CDR1 LGHNA and CDR2 YNFKEQ. V shed 0 bases and J shed 3 bases, with 17 bases lying between them. The CDR3 sequence is CASSQEATTGRDTEAFF. The CDR3 nucleotides are TGTGCCAGCAGCCAAGAAGCGACAACCGGGCGGGACACTGAAGCTTTCTTT.

The gene calls are TRBV5-6 and TRBJ2-7; 13 bases are shared with TRBD2. The CDR3 covers 17 residues. The junction had 5 bases not matched to a gene; V was cut back by 2 bases and J by 0 bases. Germline loops: CDR1 SGHDT, CDR2 YYEEEE. The CDR3 sequence is CASSFLTSGGRSYEQYF. Here the CDR3 DNA reads TGTGCCAGCAGCTTCTTGACTAGCGGGGGGCGCTCCTACGAGCAGTACTTC.

The rearrangement uses TRBV7-3 and TRBJ1-2, with D possibly TRBD1 on 6 matching bases. This CDR3 contains 14 residues. The V end lost 2 bases, the J end lost 8 bases, and 15 bases lay between the germline ends. Germline values: CDR1 SGHTA, CDR2 FQGTGA. CDR3 bases: TGTGCCAGCAGCTTAGGGGGCCCAGGGAGGGGCTACACCTTC. Protein sequence: CASSLGGPGRGYTF.

This sequence joins TRBV28 and TRBJ2-2; either TRBD1 or TRBD2 may fit D (5 bases each). Germline V gene sequence: CDR1 MDHEN, CDR2 SYDVKM. Between the trimmed V and J ends, which lost 6 bases and 0 bases, there was a span of 20 bases. The CDR3 is 18 residues long. The CDR3 reads CASSSLSGTPPNTGELFF. As DNA, the CDR3 is TGTGCCAGCAGCTCCCTCTCCGGGACCCCGCCGAACACCGGGGAGCTGTTTTTT. The full variable domain, completed using reference TRBV28 and TRBJ2-2, is DVKVTQSSRYLVKRTGEKVFLECVQDMDHENMFWYRQDPGLGLRLIYFSYDVKMKEKGDIPEGYSVSREKKERFSLILESASTNQTSMYLCASSSLSGTPPNTGELFFGEGSRLTVL.

Turning to this clone: Mismatch with germline at one junction end may stem from a read error. The chain combines TRBV5-6 with TRBJ1-2; D might be TRBD1 (6 bases). There are 13 residues in the CDR3. Germline V gives CDR1 SGHDT, CDR2 YYEEEE. This CDR3 is CASSSGQQSAKFF. DNA for the CDR3: TGTGCCAGCAGCTCAGGACAGCAATCAGCCAAATTCTTC.

The CDR3 reads CASRQGPSSGNTIYF. CDR3 coding DNA: TGCGCCAGCAGACAAGGACCGAGCTCTGGAAACACCATATATTTT. The V and J genes are TRBV5-1 and TRBJ1-3; no clear D. The germline V and J ends were trimmed by 5 bases and 0 bases, with 12 bases remaining between them. Germline CDR1 SGHRS, CDR2 YFSETQ. This CDR3 region has 15 residues.

J is TRBJ2-3 and V is TRBV18; 7 nucleotides agree with TRBD1. This CDR3 has 14 residues. From germline, CDR1 is KGHSH and CDR2 LQKENI. The trim removed 2 bases at V and 1 base at J, leaving 0 bases unmatched. CDR3 bases: TGTGCCAGCTCACCAGGACAGGGCACAGATACGCAGTATTTT. Encoded protein: CASSPGQGTDTQYF.

This clone was counted a single time. J is TRBJ2-7 and V is TRBV29-1; D gene ambiguous. This CDR3 has 14 amino acids. CDR1 and CDR2 (germline): SQVTM, ANQGSEA. The V end lost 4 bases, the J end lost 1 base, and 14 bases lay between the germline ends. Written as DNA, the CDR3 is TGCAGCGTTGTGGCGGCAGGCGCATCCTACGAGCAGTACTTC. Its translation: CSVVAAGASYEQYF.

The chain employs TRBV13 and TRBJ1-1; 9 bases match TRBD1. Germline CDR1 and CDR2: PRHDT and FYEKMQ (reference sequence). This CDR3 has 15 amino acids. With V trimmed by 5 bases and J by 2 bases, 6 bases remained unmatched. CDR3 coding DNA: TGTGCCAGCAGCCTGAACAGGGGGCGAAACACTGAAGCTTTCTTT. Residues: CASSLNRGRNTEAFF.

Here the CDR3 reads CASSLSDEKLFF. The CDR3 DNA reads TGTGCCAGCAGCTTATCTGATGAAAAACTGTTTTTT. The rearrangement uses TRBV7-9 and TRBJ1-4; D not resolved. The CDR3 has 12 residues. The germline gives CDR1 SEHNR, CDR2 FQNEAQ (reference sequence). V gave up 2 bases and J gave up 6 bases, with 4 bases separating them.

The rearrangement uses TRBV7-9 and TRBJ2-5; 10 positions agree with TRBD1. V dropped 5 bases and J dropped 5; count of bases not matched to a gene: 8. Germline V gene sequence: CDR1 SEHNR, CDR2 FQNEAQ (reference sequence). The CDR3 runs to 15 residues. The CDR3 DNA is TGTGCCAGCAGCCCGCGACAGGGGGCGCGGGAGACCCAGTACTTC. It yields the protein CASSPRQGARETQYF.

This clone was seen just once. V and J are TRBV4-2 and TRBJ1-4; D is ambiguous. The ends were cut back, 2 bases at V and 14 bases at J, with 12 bases in the middle. The CDR3 has 12 residues. The germline CDR1 and CDR2 sequences are LGHNA and YNFKEQ. CDR3 sequence: CASSQRAAHLFF. The CDR3, as DNA: TGTGCCAGCAGCCAACGGGCCGCTCACCTGTTTTTT.